This entry lists 8 T cell receptor beta chains sequenced from one sample in a study of blood T cell repertoires in COVID-19. Produced via immunoSEQ multiplex PCR; TCRdb's table is partial and in-frame only. This table has more than 80,000 clones, around four fifths appearing once. The sample consisted of peripheral blood. Source of these receptors: a human donor in a cohort sampled during active COVID-19.

The V gene is TRBV5-1, the J gene TRBJ2-3; 8 bases align to TRBD2. Trimming took 4 bases from V and 1 from J; bases not matched to a gene: 2. The CDR3 loop spans 14 amino acids. Looked up from germline, CDR1 is SGHRS and CDR2 is YFSETQ. The CDR3 reads CASSPGGGTDTQYF. The CDR3, as DNA: TGCGCCAGCAGCCCGGGAGGGGGCACAGATACGCAGTATTTT.

This chain connects TRBV18 to TRBJ2-7; 9 bases align to TRBD1. After removal of 3 bases from V and 3 bases from J, the junction contained 12 bases not matched to a gene. The CDR3 is 17 amino acids. Germline CDR1 and CDR2: KGHSH and LQKENI. CDR3 coding DNA: TGTGCCAGCTCACCCCCCGGGACAGGGAACCGGCGCTACGAGCAGTACTTC. Protein: CASSPPGTGNRRYEQYF.

This clone was counted between two and nine times. The chain employs TRBV28 and TRBJ1-2; D is unclear. The CDR3 is 14 residues long. Germline V gene lookup returns CDR1 MDHEN and CDR2 SYDVKM. The ends were cut back, 5 bases at V and 8 bases at J, with 18 bases in the middle. CDR3 coding DNA: TGTGCCAGCAGTCTCTCCCGGCACGGGGAAGGCTACACCTTC. As protein: CASSLSRHGEGYTF.

The V call is TRBV6-6, the J call TRBJ2-1; D perhaps matches TRBD2 (5 bases). V was pared by 6 bases and J by 5 bases, with 17 bases between. The CDR3 extends over 15 amino acids. The germline V gene has CDR1 MNHNY and CDR2 SVGAGI (reference sequence). In DNA form, the CDR3 reads TGTGCCAGCAGAACTAGTACCTACGGCAACAATGAGCAGTTCTTC. As protein: CASRTSTYGNNEQFF.

This clone is a singleton in its sample. The V and J genes are TRBV7-8 and TRBJ1-1, with D possibly matching TRBD1 (5 bases). V lost 6 bases to trimming and J lost 1 base, with 12 bases between them. Per the germline V gene, CDR1 is SGHVS and CDR2 is FQNEAQ. This CDR3 is built from 14 residues. The CDR3 loop reads CASRIGGGNTEAFF. In nucleotides, the CDR3 is TGTGCCAGCAGGATCGGGGGGGGGAACACTGAAGCTTTCTTT.

This clone was counted once. This chain uses TRBV4-2 with TRBJ2-7; D perhaps matches TRBD2 (6 bases). Trimming removed 0 bases from V and 2 bases from J, with 14 bases in between. The CDR3 length is 16 residues. Germline CDR1 and CDR2: LGHNA and YNFKEQ. The CDR3: CASSQEATGVPYEQYF. The CDR3 region has the DNA TGTGCCAGCAGCCAAGAGGCAACGGGAGTCCCCTACGAGCAGTACTTC.

As DNA, the CDR3 is TGTGCCAGCAGTGAATCCACGCTGGCTGGCTACACCTTC. This encodes CASSESTLAGYTF. The gene calls are TRBV25-1 and TRBJ1-2; no clear D. CDR3 size: 13 residues. The germline V gene has CDR1 MGHDK and CDR2 SYGVNS. The ends were cut back, 1 base at V and 7 bases at J, with 10 bases in the middle.

The chain's CDR3 is CASSIAGGARNEQFF. Here the CDR3 DNA reads TGTGCCAGTAGTATCGCGGGGGGGGCTCGGAATGAGCAGTTCTTC. The chain couples TRBV19 to TRBJ2-1; 9 bases map to TRBD2. The CDR3 length is 15 residues. With 3 bases clipped from V and 7 bases from J, the junction kept 7 bases outside the gene matches. CDR1 LNHDA and CDR2 SQIVND come from the germline V gene (reference sequence).